Below are 23 T cell receptor beta chains sequenced from a single sample in a study of blood T cell repertoires in COVID-19. Assay: immunoSEQ multiplex PCR; the TCRdb copy retains only in-frame clones and omits some. The profile shows about 180,000 clones, about 87% of them singletons. What was sequenced was peripheral blood. All receptors derive from a young woman with acute or convalescent COVID-19.

The CDR3 bases are TGTGCCAGCAGTGAAATCGGGACTTCTTATGAGCAGTTCTTC. Translated: CASSEIGTSYEQFF. The genes are TRBV2 and TRBJ2-1; tentative D call: TRBD2 (6 bases). The V gene's germline CDR1 is SNHLY and CDR2 FYNNEI. The CDR3 length is 14 residues. Deletions cut 2 bases from V and 8 bases from J, with 13 bases between.

The chain combines TRBV2 with TRBJ2-1, with D possibly matching TRBD2 (6 bases). The CDR3 is 15 amino acids. Trimming removed 5 bases at V and 4 bases at J, with 15 bases between. From germline, CDR1 is SNHLY and CDR2 FYNNEI. CDR3 sequence reads: CASSKLAGSYNEQFF. CDR3 in DNA: TGTGCCAGCAGTAAACTAGCAGGGAGTTACAATGAGCAGTTCTTC.

The chain combines TRBV6-5 with TRBJ1-6, with 12 bases that match TRBD1. This CDR3 region has 14 residues. V gave up 5 bases and J gave up 10 bases; unmatched junction bases: 3. CDR1 and CDR2 from the germline V gene are MNHEY and SVGAGI. CDR3 protein: CASSRGTGGSPLHF. The CDR3 DNA sequence: TGTGCCAGCAGTCGAGGGACAGGGGGCTCACCCCTCCACTTT.

The chain carries TRBV19 and TRBJ1-2, with a weak D call TRBD1 (6 bases). The CDR3 covers 15 residues. CDR1 LNHDA and CDR2 SQIVND come from the germline V gene (reference sequence). V lost 7 bases and J 4 bases, leaving 19 bases between the germline ends. The CDR3 coding sequence is TGTGCCAGTACCCTTTCGGCAGGGGCCCTCTATGGCTACACCTTC. This encodes CASTLSAGALYGYTF.

J is TRBJ2-3 and V is TRBV7-9; TRBD2 matches at 7 bases. V trimming: 4 bases; J trimming: 0 bases; junction bases outside the gene matches: 4. CDR1 is SEHNR, CDR2 FQNEAQ, per germline (reference sequence). The length of the CDR3 is 15 residues. The CDR3 coding sequence is TGTGCCAGCAGCTATAGCGGGCGGAGCACAGATACGCAGTATTTT. It yields the protein CASSYSGRSTDTQYF. Using reference TRBV7-9 and TRBJ2-3 for the parts outside the CDR3, the full variable domain is DTGVSQNPRHKITKRGQNVTFRCDPISEHNRLYWYRQTLGQGPEFLTYFQNEAQLEKSRLLSDRFSAERPKGSFSTLEIQRTEQGDSAMYLCASSYSGRSTDTQYFGPGTRLTVL.

The chain couples TRBV6-5 to TRBJ2-7; 9 bases align to TRBD1. CDR1 MNHEY and CDR2 SVGAGI come from the germline V gene. The trim removed 10 bases at V and 4 bases at J, leaving 8 bases unmatched. This CDR3 comprises 13 residues. CDR3 nucleotides: TGTGCCACGCAGTACAGGGGGCAGTACGAGCAGTACTTC. This codes for CATQYRGQYEQYF.

The CDR3 nucleotides are TGTGCCAGCAGCCTCCTAGCGGGAGGATTGGATGAGCAGTTCTTC. This translates into CASSLLAGGLDEQFF. V gene TRBV7-9 combines with J gene TRBJ2-1; 11 bases fit TRBD2. There are 15 residues in the CDR3. Germline trimming cut 5 bases from V and 8 bases from J; bases unmatched to any gene: 8. CDR1 SEHNR and CDR2 FQNEAQ come from the germline V gene (reference sequence).

This clone came up once. The genes are TRBV19 and TRBJ2-1, with D perhaps TRBD2 (6 bases). The CDR3 loop spans 16 amino acids. V was trimmed by 7 bases and J by 3 bases, leaving 19 bases between them. CDR1 and CDR2 from the germline V gene are LNHDA and SQIVND (reference sequence). The CDR3 loop is CASNGGPTTDYNEQFF. CDR3 DNA: TGTGCCAGTAACGGAGGGCCAACCACCGACTACAATGAGCAGTTCTTC.

This chain joins TRBV7-2 and TRBJ1-2; 9 bases are shared with TRBD1. Germline lookup yields CDR1 SGHTA and CDR2 FQGNSA. After removal of 5 bases from V and 8 bases from J, the junction contained 6 bases not matched to a gene. The CDR3 runs to 13 residues. Here the CDR3 reads CASSPGTGFGYTF. The CDR3 region has the DNA TGTGCCAGCAGCCCCGGGACAGGGTTCGGCTACACCTTC. The complete variable domain, with remaining parts taken from reference TRBV7-2 and TRBJ1-2, reads GAGVSQSPSNKVTEKGKDVELRCDPISGHTALYWYRQSLGQGLEFLIYFQGNSAPDKSGLPSDRFSAERTGGSVSTLTIQRTQQEDSAVYLCASSPGTGFGYTFGSGTRLTVV.

This chain connects TRBV18 to TRBJ1-6, with TRBD1 as a possible D gene (5 bases). This CDR3 has 15 residues. Germline V CDR1 and CDR2: KGHSH, LQKENI. Trimming pared 6 bases from V and 2 bases from J, leaving 11 bases between. The CDR3 DNA is TGTGCCAGCTCCTCGGGACTCACCTATAATTCACCCCTCCACTTT. This sequence encodes CASSSGLTYNSPLHF.

CDR3 loop: CASSFRLSTDTQYF. The CDR3 DNA is TGCGCCAGCAGCTTTCGTCTGAGCACAGATACGCAGTATTTT. The rearrangement joins TRBV5-1 to TRBJ2-3, with D hard to call. CDR1 is SGHRS and CDR2 is YFSETQ in the germline V gene. The CDR3 extends over 14 amino acids. V was shortened by 2 bases and J by 0 bases, with 7 bases between the two germline ends.

The genes are TRBV5-1 and TRBJ1-1; D is unclear. Germline loops: CDR1 SGHRS, CDR2 YFSETQ. The CDR3 spans 13 residues. Trimming cost V 2 bases and J 1 base, with 6 bases left between them. The DNA for the CDR3 is TGCGCCAGCAGCTTCCAGGAGAACACTGAAGCTTTCTTT. Translating it yields CASSFQENTEAFF.

The V call is TRBV6-5, the J call TRBJ2-5; 7 bases align to TRBD2. Germline V gives CDR1 MNHEY, CDR2 SVGAGI. The V segment lost 11 bases and the J segment 0 bases; nucleotides outside the gene matches: 6. This CDR3 has 13 amino acids. CDR3 nucleotide sequence: TGTGCCGGGAGGGAGCCTAACCAAGAGACCCAGTACTTC. Protein sequence: CAGREPNQETQYF.

The V and J genes are TRBV19 and TRBJ2-5; 7 nucleotides line up with TRBD1. CDR3 length: 15 amino acids. Germline V gives CDR1 LNHDA, CDR2 SQIVND (reference sequence). The ends lost 5 bases at V and 5 bases at J; junction bases unmatched: 11. CDR3 region: CASSLTGQFIETQYF. The CDR3 DNA is TGTGCCAGTAGTTTGACGGGACAGTTCATTGAGACCCAGTACTTC.

The chain joins TRBV15 to TRBJ2-3; TRBD1 matches 8 bases. The germline V gene has CDR1 LNHNV and CDR2 YYDKDF (reference sequence). Germline trimming cut 9 bases from V and 0 bases from J; bases unmatched to any gene: 5. CDR3 length: 14 residues. Here the CDR3 reads CATKGQVSTDTQYF. CDR3 nucleotide sequence: TGTGCCACTAAGGGACAGGTTAGCACAGATACGCAGTATTTT. Based on the CDR3 plus reference TRBV15 and TRBJ2-3, the full variable domain is DAMVIQNPRYQVTQFGKPVTLSCSQTLNHNVMYWYQQKSSQAPKLLFHYYDKDFNNEADTPDNFQSRRPNTSFCFLDIRSPGLGDTAMYLCATKGQVSTDTQYFGPGTRLTVL.

This clone was counted a single time. The gene calls are TRBV2 and TRBJ1-1; 7 nucleotides line up with TRBD1. This CDR3 is built from 13 residues. The trim removed 11 bases at V and 1 base at J, leaving 7 bases unmatched. Germline values: CDR1 SNHLY, CDR2 FYNNEI. The chain's CDR3 is CAGGDSTNTEAFF. As DNA, the CDR3 is TGTGCCGGAGGGGACAGTACGAACACTGAAGCTTTCTTT.

V and J are TRBV7-9 and TRBJ2-5; D is perhaps TRBD1 (5 bases). Germline CDR1 and CDR2: SEHNR and FQNEAQ (reference sequence). V lost 1 base, J lost 5 bases, and 20 bases lay in between. The CDR3 contains 17 residues. CDR3 sequence: CASSLGLSGAGEETQYF. DNA of the CDR3: TGTGCCAGCAGCTTAGGGCTAAGTGGGGCCGGCGAGGAGACCCAGTACTTC.

The V and J genes are TRBV27 and TRBJ2-3; D remains unclear. The CDR3 is made up of 12 amino acids. CDR1 and CDR2 from the germline V gene are MNHEY and SMNVEV (reference sequence). V was trimmed by 1 base and J by 6 bases, leaving 5 bases between them. CDR3: CASSLFGDTQYF. In DNA form, the CDR3 reads TGTGCCAGCAGTTTATTTGGCGATACGCAGTATTTT.

The chain is built from TRBV11-2 and TRBJ2-1; D is unclear. The V end lost 0 bases, the J end lost 9 bases, and 6 bases lay between the germline ends. The CDR3 spans 12 residues. Germline values: CDR1 SGHAT, CDR2 FQNNGV. CDR3 sequence reads: CASSLDPGEQFF. The CDR3 DNA sequence: TGTGCCAGCAGCTTAGATCCGGGTGAGCAGTTCTTC.

This chain uses TRBV4-1 with TRBJ2-5, with 11 bases identical to TRBD1. The CDR3 is 14 amino acids. CDR1 MGHRA and CDR2 YSYEKL come from the germline V gene. V shed 4 bases and J 5 bases; nucleotides not matched to a gene: 3. CDR3: CASSLGTGGETQYF. CDR3 DNA: TGCGCCAGCAGCCTCGGGACAGGGGGTGAGACCCAGTACTTC.

The V and J genes are TRBV6-2 or TRBV6-3 and TRBJ2-3, with D possibly TRBD2 on 5 matching bases. The CDR3 is 13 residues long. The germline V and J ends were trimmed by 5 bases and 7 bases, with 13 bases remaining between them. Germline V gene lookup returns CDR1 MNHEY and CDR2 SVGEGT. In nucleotides, the CDR3 is TGTGCCAGCAGTCCCGGGATGATGTATACGCAGTATTTT. It is translated as CASSPGMMYTQYF.

The chain combines TRBV11-3 with TRBJ2-3, with 10 positions matching TRBD2. This CDR3 contains 15 residues. V was pared by 5 bases and J by 7 bases, with 9 bases of the junction left unmatched. Germline values: CDR1 SGHNT, CDR2 YENEEA. CDR3 nucleotide sequence: TGTGCCAGCAGCCCTAGCGGGAGTCCCCCTTATACGCAGTATTTT. Protein: CASSPSGSPPYTQYF.

The chain recombines TRBV3-1 (or the pseudogene TRBV3-2) with TRBJ2-2, with D possibly TRBD2 on 6 matching bases. V lost 4 bases to trimming and J lost 8 bases, with 20 bases between them. The CDR3 runs to 16 residues. The V gene's germline CDR1 is LGHDT and CDR2 YNNKEL (reference sequence). CDR3 amino acids: CASSLYTLGGEGELFF. CDR3 nucleotides: TGTGCCAGCAGCCTATACACCCTGGGAGGTGAGGGGGAGCTGTTTTTT.